Presented here are 23 T cell receptor beta chains from one specimen sequenced in a study of shared clonotypes between healthy human individuals. The protocol was immunoSEQ multiplex PCR, while the TCRdb copy is restricted to in-frame clones and leaves out a portion. The sample has over a million clones; 95% to 99% are singletons. Sequenced: naive CD4+ T cells sorted from blood. Subset here: CD45RA+ positively selected. These receptors all come from a man under 40 in good health.

This chain uses TRBV7-2 with TRBJ2-7; D not resolved. The length of the CDR3 is 11 residues. Germline V gene sequence: CDR1 SGHTA, CDR2 FQGNSA. V gave up 2 bases and J gave up 7 bases, with 6 bases separating them. The CDR3: CASSLSREQYF. The CDR3 DNA reads TGTGCCAGCAGCTTATCCCGGGAGCAGTACTTC.

The chain employs TRBV7-9 and TRBJ2-7; weak D call: TRBD1 (6 bases). With 5 bases removed from V and 4 bases from J, the gap between germline ends came to 18 bases. The CDR3 loop spans 15 amino acids. Germline V CDR1 and CDR2: SEHNR, FQNEAQ (reference sequence). The CDR3 reads CASSLHQGQGYEQYF. For the CDR3, the DNA is TGTGCCAGCAGCCTCCACCAGGGGCAAGGGTACGAGCAGTACTTC.

As for this clone: The same CDR3 is also encoded by other DNA sequences in this sample. The V and J genes are TRBV7-3 and TRBJ2-7; 11 bases are a match to TRBD1. Germline V gene lookup returns CDR1 SGHTA and CDR2 FQGTGA. This CDR3 region has 15 residues. Trimming at V came to 3 bases and at J to 3 bases, leaving 4 bases not matched to a gene. CDR3 nucleotides: TGTGCCAGCAGCTTTACCGGGACAGGGGGCTACGAGCAGTACTTC. This codes for CASSFTGTGGYEQYF. The full variable domain, in which reference TRBV7-3 and TRBJ2-7 provide the parts outside the CDR3, is GAGVSQTPSNKVTEKGKYVELRCDPISGHTALYWYRQSLGQGPEFLIYFQGTGAADDSGLPNDRFFAVRPEGSVSTLKIQRTERGDSAVYLCASSFTGTGGYEQYFGPGTRLTVT.

J is TRBJ2-2 and V is TRBV30, with D unclear. Germline CDR1 reads GTSNPN; CDR2 reads SVGIG (reference sequence). This CDR3 region has 12 residues. V was trimmed by 5 bases and J by 3 bases, leaving 7 bases between them. CDR3 in DNA: TGTGCCTGGGGGGATTACACCGGGGAGCTGTTTTTT. Translated, it gives CAWGDYTGELFF.

The chain is built from TRBV4-1 and TRBJ2-5; a weak D match, TRBD2 (7 bases). Germline CDR1 reads MGHRA; CDR2 reads YSYEKL. This CDR3 is built from 16 residues. The V end lost 4 bases, the J end lost 1 base, and 16 bases lay between the germline ends. The CDR3 region is CASSPQGGSGQETQYF. The CDR3 nucleotides are TGCGCCAGCAGCCCACAGGGCGGGAGCGGCCAAGAGACCCAGTACTTC.

The table lists this clone with a count of one. The J gene is TRBJ2-2, the V gene TRBV10-3; no clear D. The CDR3 extends over 12 amino acids. Germline V gives CDR1 ENHRY, CDR2 SYGVKD. V shed 6 bases and J shed 4 bases, with 6 bases lying between them. CDR3 in amino acids: CAIRMGTGELFF. CDR3 nucleotide sequence: TGTGCCATCAGGATGGGCACCGGGGAGCTGTTTTTT.

About this clone itself: This specimen includes other DNA sequences encoding the same CDR3. The rearrangement links TRBV18 to TRBJ2-7, with a weak D call TRBD1 (5 bases). Trimming left V 2 bases short and J 1 base short, with 6 bases between. The CDR3 runs 13 residues. Germline V gene data show CDR1 as KGHSH and CDR2 as LQKENI. For the CDR3, the DNA is TGTGCCAGCTCACCAACAGGATCCTACGAGCAGTACTTC. Encoded protein: CASSPTGSYEQYF.

The chain joins TRBV27 to TRBJ2-5; D gene unclear. The germline CDR1 and CDR2 sequences are MNHEY and SMNVEV (reference sequence). V gave up 2 bases and J gave up 0 bases, with 7 bases separating them. This CDR3 region has 14 residues. The CDR3 reads CASSLRPDQETQYF. Written as DNA, the CDR3 is TGTGCCAGCAGTTTAAGGCCTGACCAAGAGACCCAGTACTTC.

The rearrangement uses TRBV11-2 and TRBJ2-2, with 15 bases lining up with TRBD2. In germline, CDR1 is SGHAT, CDR2 FQNNGV. With 6 bases clipped from V and 6 bases from J, the junction kept 5 bases outside the gene matches. The CDR3 contains 16 residues. CDR3 sequence: CASRVGTSGRSGELFF. CDR3 coding DNA: TGTGCCAGCAGGGTTGGGACTAGCGGGAGGTCCGGGGAGCTGTTTTTT. Filled out from reference TRBV11-2 and TRBJ2-2, the complete variable domain reads EAGVAQSPRYKIIEKRQSVAFWCNPISGHATLYWYQQILGQGPKLLIQFQNNGVVDDSQLPKDRFSAERLKGVDSTLKIQPAKLEDSAVYLCASRVGTSGRSGELFFGEGSRLTVL.

This clone appeared once. The rearrangement links TRBV27 to TRBJ1-2; D might be TRBD1 (6 bases). The CDR3 consists of 14 residues. Between the trimmed V and J ends, which lost 5 bases and 6 bases, there was a span of 16 bases. The germline V gene encodes CDR1 MNHEY and CDR2 SMNVEV (reference sequence). The CDR3 here is CASSPTPQGNGYTF. The DNA for the CDR3 is TGTGCCAGCAGTCCTACCCCACAGGGTAATGGCTACACCTTC.

This clone was picked up one time. V usage is TRBV7-2 and J usage is TRBJ2-3; D is ambiguous. The CDR3 consists of 12 residues. Trimming pared 5 bases from V and 4 bases from J, leaving 7 bases between. Looked up from germline, CDR1 is SGHTA and CDR2 is FQGNSA. CDR3 nucleotides: TGTGCCAGCAGCCACCCCTCAGATACGCAGTATTTT. Encoded protein: CASSHPSDTQYF. The full variable domain, in which reference TRBV7-2 and TRBJ2-3 provide the parts outside the CDR3, is GAGVSQSPSNKVTEKGKDVELRCDPISGHTALYWYRQSLGQGLEFLIYFQGNSAPDKSGLPSDRFSAERTGGSVSTLTIQRTQQEDSAVYLCASSHPSDTQYFGPGTRLTVL.

The genes are TRBV10-3 and TRBJ2-5; a possible D gene is TRBD2 (6 bases). CDR1 is ENHRY and CDR2 is SYGVKD in the germline V gene. V was cut by 7 bases and J by 2 bases, with 11 bases left in between. There are 13 residues in the CDR3. The CDR3: CAITRDLQETQYF. The CDR3 nucleotides are TGTGCCATCACGAGGGACTTACAAGAGACCCAGTACTTC.

The chain uses TRBV5-6 and TRBJ1-5, with D possibly matching TRBD1 (6 bases). V lost 4 bases to trimming and J lost 6 bases, with 20 bases between them. This CDR3 region has 16 residues. CDR1 and CDR2 from the germline V gene are SGHDT and YYEEEE. The CDR3: CASSPRGGPYSQPQHF. CDR3 DNA sequence: TGTGCCAGCAGCCCGAGGGGGGGCCCCTACAGTCAGCCCCAGCATTTT.

The sample holds one count of this clone. V and J are TRBV29-1 and TRBJ2-3, with 8 bases fitting TRBD1. Germline V gives CDR1 SQVTM, CDR2 ANQGSEA. CDR3 size: 15 residues. V shed 7 bases and J 0 bases; nucleotides not matched to a gene: 9. In nucleotides, the CDR3 is TGCAGCGGAACCGGGACAGGATTTAGCACAGATACGCAGTATTTT. It is translated as CSGTGTGFSTDTQYF.

To note about this clone: Other DNA sequences in the sample encode the same CDR3. The V gene is TRBV18, the J gene TRBJ2-2, with D hard to call. Germline V gene data show CDR1 as KGHSH and CDR2 as LQKENI. This CDR3 has 12 residues. Trimming left V 5 bases short and J 2 bases short, with 3 bases between. CDR3: CASSTNTGELFF. The CDR3 DNA is TGTGCCAGCTCAACAAACACCGGGGAGCTGTTTTTT.

CDR3 sequence (DNA): TGTGCCAGCAGTTTATCAGGGTCTTTTGGCTACACCTTC. Translation gives CASSLSGSFGYTF. The chain carries TRBV28 and TRBJ1-2; possibly TRBD1 for D (5 bases). Germline V gene lookup returns CDR1 MDHEN and CDR2 SYDVKM. The CDR3 totals 13 residues. V was shortened by 1 base and J by 7 bases, with 10 bases between the two germline ends.

V and J are TRBV6-5 and TRBJ2-2; no reliable D call. Germline CDR1 reads MNHEY; CDR2 reads SVGAGI. The CDR3 totals 13 residues. Trimming stripped 6 bases from V and 7 bases from J, with 12 bases between. The CDR3 DNA reads as TGTGCCAGCAGGTACACGGTCGTCGGGGAGCTGTTTTTT. Amino acids: CASRYTVVGELFF.

V and J are TRBV10-3 and TRBJ2-1; 8 bases are a match to TRBD2. The germline gives CDR1 ENHRY, CDR2 SYGVKD. The CDR3 runs to 16 residues. V was clipped by 3 bases and J by 12 bases; unmatched bases: 16. The CDR3 DNA is TGTGCCATCAGTGAATCACAGGTCGACGGGAGGGGCGGGCAGTTCTTC. Its protein is CAISESQVDGRGGQFF.

The chain couples TRBV2 to TRBJ1-2; 7 bases line up with TRBD1. CDR1 is SNHLY and CDR2 is FYNNEI in the germline V gene. The CDR3 has 15 residues. Trimming removed 4 bases from V and 11 bases from J; junction bases left unmatched: 16. CDR3 sequence: CASSVHPTGTAGYTF. The CDR3, as DNA: TGTGCCAGCAGTGTTCACCCGACAGGGACGGCGGGGTACACCTTC.

The chain uses TRBV5-1 and TRBJ2-2; D possibly corresponds to TRBD2 (6 bases). CDR3 length equals 15 residues. Trimming took off 5 bases at V and 4 bases at J, with 15 bases between the two ends. In germline, CDR1 is SGHRS, CDR2 YFSETQ. Written as DNA, the CDR3 is TGCGCCAGCAGGGAGGGTTCGGCGGGCACCGGGGAGCTGTTTTTT. It yields the protein CASREGSAGTGELFF.

This rearrangement joins TRBV21-1 to TRBJ2-7; no DNA check was done on the table's D call, TRBD1. TRBV21-1 is labeled a pseudogene. This CDR3 spans 17 amino acids. The CDR3 DNA is TGTGCCAGCAGCAAAGCCAGGAAGGGGAACTCCTCCTACGAGCAGTACTTC. It encodes CASSKARKGNSSYEQYF.

This clone has a single count. The chain carries TRBV10-3 and TRBJ2-5, with D possibly TRBD1 on 6 matching bases. Trimming took off 1 base at V and 4 bases at J, with 16 bases between the two ends. Germline V gene sequence: CDR1 ENHRY, CDR2 SYGVKD. The CDR3 consists of 16 residues. DNA of the CDR3: TGTGCCATCAGTGAGTATGGTCCACGAGGGGGAGAGACCCAGTACTTC. Amino acid sequence: CAISEYGPRGGETQYF.

Concerning this clone: The identical CDR3 is also encoded by other nucleotide sequences in the sample. The genes are TRBV7-9 and TRBJ2-3, with TRBD2 matching 8 bases. The CDR3 runs to 13 residues. Germline V gene lookup returns CDR1 SEHNR and CDR2 FQNEAQ (reference sequence). The trim removed 2 bases at V and 5 bases at J, leaving 0 bases unmatched. As DNA, the CDR3 is TGTGCCAGCAGCTTACTAGCGGGAGATACGCAGTATTTT. It codes for CASSLLAGDTQYF.